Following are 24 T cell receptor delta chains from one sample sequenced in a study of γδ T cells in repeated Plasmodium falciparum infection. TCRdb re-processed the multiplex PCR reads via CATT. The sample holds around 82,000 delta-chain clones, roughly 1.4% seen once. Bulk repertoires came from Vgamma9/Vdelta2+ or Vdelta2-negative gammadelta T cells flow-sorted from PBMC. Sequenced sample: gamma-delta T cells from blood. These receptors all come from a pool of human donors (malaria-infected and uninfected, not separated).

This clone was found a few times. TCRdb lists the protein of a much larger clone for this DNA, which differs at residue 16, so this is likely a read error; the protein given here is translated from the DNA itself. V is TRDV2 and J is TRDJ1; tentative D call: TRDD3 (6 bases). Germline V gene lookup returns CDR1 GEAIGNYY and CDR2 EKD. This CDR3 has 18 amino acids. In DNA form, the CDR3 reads TGTGCCTGTGACATTGTTGGTGGGGGCCCAGGAGTGAGCGATAAACCCATCTTT. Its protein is CACDIVGGGPGVSDKPIF.

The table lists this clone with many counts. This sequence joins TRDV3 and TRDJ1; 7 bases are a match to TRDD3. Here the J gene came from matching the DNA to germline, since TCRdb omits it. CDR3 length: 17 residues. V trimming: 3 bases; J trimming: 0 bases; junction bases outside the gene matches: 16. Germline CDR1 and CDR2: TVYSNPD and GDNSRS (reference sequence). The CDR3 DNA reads TGTGCCTTCGTCCTTGGGGGACCGAAGACCTACACCGATAAACTCATCTTT. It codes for CAFVLGGPKTYTDKLIF. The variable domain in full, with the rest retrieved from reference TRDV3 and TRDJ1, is CDKVTQSSPDQTVASGSEVVLLCTYDTVYSNPDLFWYRIRPDYSFQFVFYGDNSRSEGADFTQGRFSVKHILTQKAFHLVISPVRTEDSATYYCAFVLGGPKTYTDKLIFGKGTRVTVEP.

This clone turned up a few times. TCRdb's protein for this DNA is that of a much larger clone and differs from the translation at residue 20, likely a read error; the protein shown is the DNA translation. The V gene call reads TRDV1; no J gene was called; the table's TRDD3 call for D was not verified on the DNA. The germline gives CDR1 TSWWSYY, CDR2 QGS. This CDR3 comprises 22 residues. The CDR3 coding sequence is TGTGCTCTTGGTGTAAACCCGCCTTCCGACGACCAATGTGGGATACGCACCGATAAACCCATCTTT. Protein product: CALGVNPPSDDQCGIRTDKPIF.

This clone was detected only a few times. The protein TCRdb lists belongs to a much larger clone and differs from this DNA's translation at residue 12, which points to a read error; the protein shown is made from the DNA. This CDR3 is CACDQLGDMTWGTRQMFF. As DNA, the CDR3 is TGTGCCTGTGACCAACTGGGGGATATGACCTGGGGCACCCGACAGATGTTTTTC. The genes are TRDV2 and TRDJ3; TRDD3 agrees at 11 bases. TCRdb offers no J gene call, so here the DNA was matched to germline to obtain one. Germline loops: CDR1 GEAIGNYY, CDR2 EKD. This CDR3 spans 18 amino acids.

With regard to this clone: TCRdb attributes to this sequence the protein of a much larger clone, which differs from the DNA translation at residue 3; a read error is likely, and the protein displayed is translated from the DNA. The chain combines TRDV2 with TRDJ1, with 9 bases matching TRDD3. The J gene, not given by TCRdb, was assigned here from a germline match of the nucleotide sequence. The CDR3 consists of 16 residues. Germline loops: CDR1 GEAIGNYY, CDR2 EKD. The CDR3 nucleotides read TGTGCCCGTGACACCGGGACTGGGGGAAACACCGATAAACTCATCTTT. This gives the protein CARDTGTGGNTDKLIF.

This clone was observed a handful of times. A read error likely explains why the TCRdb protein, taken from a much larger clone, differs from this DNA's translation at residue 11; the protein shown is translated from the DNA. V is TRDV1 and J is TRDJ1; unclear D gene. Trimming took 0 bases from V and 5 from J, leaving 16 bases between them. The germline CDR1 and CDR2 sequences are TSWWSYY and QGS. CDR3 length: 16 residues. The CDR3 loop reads CALGELPPRSRDKLIF. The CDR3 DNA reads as TGTGCTCTTGGGGAACTCCCTCCTCGGTCCAGGGATAAACTCATCTTT.

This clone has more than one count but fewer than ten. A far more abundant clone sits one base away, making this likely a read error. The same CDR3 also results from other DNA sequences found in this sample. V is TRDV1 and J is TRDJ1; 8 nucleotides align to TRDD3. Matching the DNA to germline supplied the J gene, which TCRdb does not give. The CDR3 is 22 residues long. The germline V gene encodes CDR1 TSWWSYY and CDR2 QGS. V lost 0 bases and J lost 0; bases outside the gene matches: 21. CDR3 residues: CALGELRLTFWGKTSYTDKLIF. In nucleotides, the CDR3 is TGTGCTCTTGGGGAACTAAGACTGACTTTCTGGGGGAAAACTAGCTACACCGATAAACTCATCTTT.

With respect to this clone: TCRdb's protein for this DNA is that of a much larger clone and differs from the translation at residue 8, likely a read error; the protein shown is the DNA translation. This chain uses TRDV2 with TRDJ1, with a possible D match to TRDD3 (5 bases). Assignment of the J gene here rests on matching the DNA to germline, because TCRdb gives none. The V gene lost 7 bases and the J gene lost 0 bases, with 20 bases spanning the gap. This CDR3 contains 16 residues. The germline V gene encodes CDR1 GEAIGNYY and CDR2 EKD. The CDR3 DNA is TGTGCCTGGGAAGGTTGGGGAACCAACTACACCGATAAACTCATCTTT. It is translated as CAWEGWGTNYTDKLIF.

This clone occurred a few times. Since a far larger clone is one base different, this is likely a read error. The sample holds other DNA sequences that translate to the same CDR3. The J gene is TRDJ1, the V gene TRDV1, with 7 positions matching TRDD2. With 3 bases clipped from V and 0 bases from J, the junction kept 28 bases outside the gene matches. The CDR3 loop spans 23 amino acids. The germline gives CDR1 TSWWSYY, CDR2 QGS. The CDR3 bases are TGTGCTCTTGGGGACCGGCCTTCCTTCTACGTACTGGTTTCCTTACTGTACACCGATAAACTCATCTTT. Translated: CALGDRPSFYVLVSLLYTDKLIF.

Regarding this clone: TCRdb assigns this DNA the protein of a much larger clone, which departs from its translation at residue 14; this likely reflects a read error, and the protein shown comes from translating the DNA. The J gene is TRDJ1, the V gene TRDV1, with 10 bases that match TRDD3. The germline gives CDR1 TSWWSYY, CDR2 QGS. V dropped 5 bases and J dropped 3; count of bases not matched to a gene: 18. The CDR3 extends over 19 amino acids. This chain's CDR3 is CALGSPGGYGPPYADKLIF. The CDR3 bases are TGTGCTCTTGGGTCCCCAGGGGGATACGGTCCTCCGTACGCCGATAAACTCATCTTT.

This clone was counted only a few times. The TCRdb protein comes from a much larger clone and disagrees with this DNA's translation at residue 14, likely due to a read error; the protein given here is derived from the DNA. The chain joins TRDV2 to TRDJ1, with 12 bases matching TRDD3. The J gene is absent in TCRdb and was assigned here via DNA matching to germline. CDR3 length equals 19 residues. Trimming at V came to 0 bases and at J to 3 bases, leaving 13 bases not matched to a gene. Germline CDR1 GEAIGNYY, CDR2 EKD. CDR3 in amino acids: CACDTGIWGIRGYADKLIF. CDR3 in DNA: TGTGCCTGTGACACCGGGATCTGGGGGATACGCGGGTACGCCGATAAACTCATCTTT.

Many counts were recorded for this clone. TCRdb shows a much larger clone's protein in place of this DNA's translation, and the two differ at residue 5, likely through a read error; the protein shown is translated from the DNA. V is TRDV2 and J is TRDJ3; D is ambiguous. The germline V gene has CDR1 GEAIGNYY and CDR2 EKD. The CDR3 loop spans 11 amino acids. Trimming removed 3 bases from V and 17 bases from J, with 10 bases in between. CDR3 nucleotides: TGTGCCTGTGACGCCTCATCTGAGATGTTTTTC. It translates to CACDASSEMFF.

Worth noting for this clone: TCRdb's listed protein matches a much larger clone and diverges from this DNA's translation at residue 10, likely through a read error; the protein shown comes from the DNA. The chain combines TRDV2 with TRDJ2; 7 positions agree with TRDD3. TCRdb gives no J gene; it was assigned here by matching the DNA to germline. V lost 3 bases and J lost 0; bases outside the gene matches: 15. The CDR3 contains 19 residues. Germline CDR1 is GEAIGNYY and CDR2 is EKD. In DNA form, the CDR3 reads TGTGCCTGTGACCCTCTAAGTGGGGATAGCCCCGCTTTGACAGCACAACTCTTCTTT. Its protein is CACDPLSGDSPALTAQLFF.

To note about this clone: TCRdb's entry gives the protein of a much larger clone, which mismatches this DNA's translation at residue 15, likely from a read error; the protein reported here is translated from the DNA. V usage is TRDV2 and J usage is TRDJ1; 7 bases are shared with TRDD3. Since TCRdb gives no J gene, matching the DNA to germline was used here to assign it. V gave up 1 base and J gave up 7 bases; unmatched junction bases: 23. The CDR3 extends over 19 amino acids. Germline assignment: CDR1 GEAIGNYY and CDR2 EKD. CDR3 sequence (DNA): TGTGCCTGTGACACATTGCGTGGGGGACACCCTTTCGAGCCCGCTAAACTCATCTTT. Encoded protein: CACDTLRGGHPFEPAKLIF.

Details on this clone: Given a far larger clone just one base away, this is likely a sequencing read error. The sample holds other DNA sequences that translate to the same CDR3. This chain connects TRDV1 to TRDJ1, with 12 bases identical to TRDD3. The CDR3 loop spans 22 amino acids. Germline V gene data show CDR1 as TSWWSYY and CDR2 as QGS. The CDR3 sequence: CALGELGPTESLTGGYTDKLIF. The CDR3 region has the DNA TGTGCTCTTGGGGAACTAGGCCCTACGGAATCCCTTACTGGGGGATACACCGACAAACTCATCTTT.

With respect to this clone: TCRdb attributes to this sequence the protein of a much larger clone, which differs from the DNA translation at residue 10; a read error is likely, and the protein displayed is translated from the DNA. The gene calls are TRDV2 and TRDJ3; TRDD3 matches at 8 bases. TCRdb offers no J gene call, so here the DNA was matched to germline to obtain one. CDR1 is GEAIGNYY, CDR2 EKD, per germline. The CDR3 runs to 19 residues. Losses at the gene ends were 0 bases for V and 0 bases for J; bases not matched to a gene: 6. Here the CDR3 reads CACDTLLGVCSWDTRQMFF. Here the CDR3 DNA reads TGTGCCTGTGACACCTTACTGGGGGTCTGCTCCTGGGACACCCGACAGATGTTTTTC.

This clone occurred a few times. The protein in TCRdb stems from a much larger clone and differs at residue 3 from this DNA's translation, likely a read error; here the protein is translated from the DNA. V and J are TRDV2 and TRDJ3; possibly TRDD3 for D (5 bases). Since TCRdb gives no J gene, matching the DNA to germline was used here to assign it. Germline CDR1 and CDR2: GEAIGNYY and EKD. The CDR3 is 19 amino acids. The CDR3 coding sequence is TGTGCCCGTGACACCGCGGGGGGCCCAAGCTCCTGGGACACCCGACAGATGTTTTTC. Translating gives CARDTAGGPSSWDTRQMFF.

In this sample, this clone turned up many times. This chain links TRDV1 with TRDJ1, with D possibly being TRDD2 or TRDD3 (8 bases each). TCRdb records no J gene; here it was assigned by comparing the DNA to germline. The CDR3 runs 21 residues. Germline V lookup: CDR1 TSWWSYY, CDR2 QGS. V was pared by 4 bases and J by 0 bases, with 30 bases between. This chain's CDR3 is CALGVVLPTDYWGAYTDKLIF. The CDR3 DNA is TGTGCTCTTGGGGTTGTTCTTCCTACTGATTACTGGGGGGCATACACCGATAAACTCATCTTT.

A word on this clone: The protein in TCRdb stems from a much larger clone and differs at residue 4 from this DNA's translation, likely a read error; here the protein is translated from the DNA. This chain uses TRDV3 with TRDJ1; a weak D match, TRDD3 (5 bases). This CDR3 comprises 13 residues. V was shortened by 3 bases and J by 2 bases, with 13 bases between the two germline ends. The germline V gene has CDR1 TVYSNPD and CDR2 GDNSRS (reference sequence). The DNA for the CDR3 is TGTGCCTTCCGAGCCCCTGGGACCGATAAACTCATCTTT. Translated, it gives CAFRAPGTDKLIF.

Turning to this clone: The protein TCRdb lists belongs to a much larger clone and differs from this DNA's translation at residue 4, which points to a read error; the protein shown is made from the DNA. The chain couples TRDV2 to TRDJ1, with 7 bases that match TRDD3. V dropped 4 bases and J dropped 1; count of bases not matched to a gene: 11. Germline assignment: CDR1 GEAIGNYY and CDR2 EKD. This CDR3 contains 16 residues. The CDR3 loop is CACEGVLGQGTDKLIF. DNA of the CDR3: TGTGCCTGTGAGGGCGTACTGGGGCAGGGCACCGATAAACTCATCTTT.

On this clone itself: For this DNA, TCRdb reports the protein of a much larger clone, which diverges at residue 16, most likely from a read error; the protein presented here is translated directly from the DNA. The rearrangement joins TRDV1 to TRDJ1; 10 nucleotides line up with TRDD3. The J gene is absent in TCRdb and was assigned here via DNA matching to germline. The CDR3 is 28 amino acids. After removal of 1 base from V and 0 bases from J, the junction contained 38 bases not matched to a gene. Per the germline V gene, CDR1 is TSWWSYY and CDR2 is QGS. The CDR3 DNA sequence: TGTGCTCTTGGGGAACGTCCCTACCCCACCTTACTGGGGGGATACGCCACGATCGCCGTGCGGTACACCGATAAACTCATCTTT. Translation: CALGERPYPTLLGGYATIAVRYTDKLIF.

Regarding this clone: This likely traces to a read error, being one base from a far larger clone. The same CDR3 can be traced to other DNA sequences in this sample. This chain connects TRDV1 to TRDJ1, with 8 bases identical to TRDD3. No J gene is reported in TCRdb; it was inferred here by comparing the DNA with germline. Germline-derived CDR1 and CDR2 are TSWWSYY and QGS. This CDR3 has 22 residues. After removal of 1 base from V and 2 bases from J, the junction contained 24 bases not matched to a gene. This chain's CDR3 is CALGERPLKAWYWGMRTDKLIF. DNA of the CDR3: TGTGCTCTTGGGGAACGGCCTTTAAAGGCGTGGTATTGGGGGATGCGAACCGATAAACTCATCTTT.

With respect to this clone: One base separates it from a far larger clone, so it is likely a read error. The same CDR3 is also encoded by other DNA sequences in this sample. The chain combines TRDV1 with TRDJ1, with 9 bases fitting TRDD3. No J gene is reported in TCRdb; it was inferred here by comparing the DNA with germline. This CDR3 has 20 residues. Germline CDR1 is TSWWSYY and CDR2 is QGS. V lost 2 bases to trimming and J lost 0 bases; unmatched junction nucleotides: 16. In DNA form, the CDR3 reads TGTGCTCTTGGGGAATTTCTCTACGGTCATCGGGGGATACACACCGATAAACTCATCTTT. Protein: CALGEFLYGHRGIHTDKLIF.

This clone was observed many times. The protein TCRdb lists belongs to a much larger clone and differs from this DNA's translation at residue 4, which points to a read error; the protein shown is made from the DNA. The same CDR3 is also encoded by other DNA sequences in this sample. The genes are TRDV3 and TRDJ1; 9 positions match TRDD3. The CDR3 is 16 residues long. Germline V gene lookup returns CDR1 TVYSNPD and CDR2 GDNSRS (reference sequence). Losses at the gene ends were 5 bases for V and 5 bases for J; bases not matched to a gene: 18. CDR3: CAVLGLRGDTLDKLIF. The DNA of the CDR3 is TGTGCCGTTCTTGGACTTCGGGGGGATACCCTTGATAAACTCATCTTT.